The entry that follows covers one T cell receptor (beta chain) sequence. This clonotype was observed a handful of times. It has no known antigen specificity. Within one base of it there is no much larger clone, and no base qualities were kept. Libraries came from PCR. The data were produced on an Illumina HiSeq 4000. Bulk TCR libraries were made following a previously described method, with the TCR primers given in Table S5. Purification of total RNA was performed with the Qiagen AllPrep DNA/RNA kit. Reads from multiple sequencing runs of the same library were pooled before analysis. The authors processed their data as follows. Reads were retained only if their TCR constant sequence matched exactly, and those retained reads were trimmed to 150 nt and grouped according to their 12-nt molecular barcodes. Within each barcode group, reads were sub-clustered at a 15% Levenshtein threshold, and quality-weighted consensus sequences were built per RNA molecule. Non-functional sequences were discarded, and so were lower-count sequences lying one edit away from another sequence. Based on a fit of two negative binomial distributions, barcode sub-clusters having less than 20% of the maximum read count were discarded. Clones were called with MiXCR by TCRdb after fastp trimmed the public reads at Q25, and only in-frame beta chains were retained. Every entry covers one CDR3 protein and lists the most common genes and DNA from its rows. TCRdb's processing, not the authors', yielded these V and J calls. Here the sample has some 93,000 distinct CDR3 sequences; roughly a fifth occur a single time. 1% to 1.2% of the sample rests with the top ten.

This sample is drawn from a study of molecular identifiers for immune sequencing clone quantification (dated by TCRdb to the late 2010s). About the full investigation: For a replicate experiment, RNA from approximately 20,000 or 100,000 naive CD8 T cells was divided into five aliquots, and four of the five aliquots were sequenced. This methods study used CD8 T cells to benchmark TCR RNA copy counting and molecular-identifier clustering-based TCR repertoire sequencing (MIDCIRS).

Naive CD8 T cell libraries were made from about 20,000 to 1,000,000 sorted cells using 10%, 30% or 50% of purified RNA. On a BD FACSAria II, naive CD8 T cells were FACS-sorted as CD8+CD4-CCR7+CD45RA+ and collected into RLT Plus buffer. To test detection sensitivity, Jurkat RNA equivalent to more than eight TCR copies was spiked into samples of roughly 19,000-1,000,000 naive CD8 T cells. CD8 T cells were enriched using RosetteSep CD8+ T Cell Enrichment Cocktail and Ficoll-Paque, and the enriched cells then underwent ACK red cell lysis. General study outcomes and caveats: Clones above 20 RNA copies held over 99% of molecules in CMV-specific effector cells but under 1% in naive cells. A single cell's worth of spiked-in Jurkat TCR RNA was reported detectable even among 900,000 to 1,000,000 naive CD8 T cells. Spiked-in Jurkat TCR RNA (about ten copies' worth), which is not part of the donor repertoire, was contained in the naive libraries. Modeling indicated about 3 TCR RNA copies recovered per cell, compared with around 11 by digital PCR, which implies a capture efficiency of approximately 30%. Without barcode sub-clustering, chimeric consensus sequences inflated TCR diversity; chimeras reached as high as 47%. Identical TCR molecules sharing a barcode could cause highly expanded clone sizes to be underestimated.

CDR1 and CDR2 are drawn from the germline V gene: SNHLY, FYNNEI. V was cut back by 7 bases and J by 2 bases, leaving a gap of 12 bases between them. Spanning cysteine to phenylalanine, the CDR3 consists of 13 amino acids. Only CDR3 DNA remains: 39 bases, in frame from the first base. The V and J genes are TRBV2 and TRBJ2-7; the D region possibly corresponds to TRBD2 (6 bases align). The source is a human donor in good health. Some libraries in this study had Jurkat cell RNA spiked in. The sequencing sample was made of naive CD8+ T cells from blood, with Jurkat cell RNA spiked in. This sample's cell subset or site label indicates: FACS-sorted CD8+CD4-CCR7+CD45RA+ naive T cells. The CDR3 loop reads CASMEGRTYEQYF. The nucleotide sequence reads as follows: TGTGCCAGCATGGAGGGCAGAACCTACGAGCAGTACTTC. The entire variable domain, with the stretches around the CDR3 drawn from the reference TRBV2 and TRBJ2-7 proteins, is EPEVTQTPSHQVTQMGQEVILRCVPISNHLYFYWYRQILGQKVEFLVSFYNNEISEKSEIFDDQFSVERPDGSNFTLKIRSTKLEDSAMYFCASMEGRTYEQYFGPGTRLTVT.